Below, one T cell receptor (beta chain) is given with its context. This clone's antigen is unknown. It has no much larger one-base neighbor in the sample; base qualities were not kept. The data derive from a study of beta chain features in type 1 diabetes (dated by TCRdb to 2017 to 2018). For the study in its entirety: No differences in mean age, gender distribution, total cell number or subset yield were found between patients and healthy donors. Across all samples, approximately 100 million sorted cells were examined, and cell number per subset correlated strongly with RNA yield. The study compared the TCRB repertoires of sorted circulating CD4+ T cell subsets in recently diagnosed type 1 diabetes patients with those in matched healthy donors. Regulatory and stem cell-like memory subsets were isolated from only 8 patients and about eight healthy donors, whereas naive and central memory subsets came from all 28 donors. General findings and caveats noted by the study authors: PCR may preferentially amplify shorter templates, but because patient and control samples were amplified and corrected together, any resulting skew would affect both groups equally. Only small numbers of individuals were included in the HLA sub-analyses, which left unresolved whether HLA type had any influence on TCRB rearrangement. Fewer insertions and more nucleotide deletions at VDJ recombination sites were observed in patients with type 1 diabetes, implying thymic rearrangement abnormalities. A moderate but significant shortening of TCRB CDR3 length was observed in type 1 diabetes patients in all four CD4+ subsets. Naive, central memory and regulatory TCRB repertoires appeared more similar among patients than among healthy donors. Because cDNA was sequenced instead of genomic DNA, highly expressing activated cells could be over-represented, though the groups showed no difference in activation or CD3 levels.

The entire isolated RNA was reverse transcribed using the High Capacity cDNA Reverse Transcription Kit, and thus expressed TCRB transcripts were sequenced. Deep immunoSEQ sequencing was performed on naive, central memory and regulatory T cell samples, with an average of roughly 3.3 million total reads per sample. Sorted cells were lysed in RLT buffer and RNA was extracted with DNase-treated RNeasy Micro or Mini kits, depending on cell number. Each cell subset was processed separately to prevent cross-contamination, with patient and healthy donor samples processed together. The immunoSEQ multiplex PCR was used to amplify TCRB sequences from cDNA, generating 87-bp fragments that spanned the CDR3 region. Sequencing of the amplicons was performed on the Illumina HiSeq platform. From the authors' description of their analysis: PCR bias was computationally corrected using synthetic template baselines, reads within Hamming distance 2 were collapsed, and singletons that could not be merged were discarded. Reads were aligned against IMGT to assign V, D and J genes, CDR3 length and insertions or deletions at six rearrangement sites. Clonotype counts were normalized to sorted cell number within each subset before computing true diversity and Gini coefficients with the tcR R package. The overlap coefficient, calculated on TCRB nucleotide sequences, was used to measure repertoire sharing. Out-of-frame TCRB sequences from naive cells were analyzed as a proxy for the pre-selection repertoire. The clones in this table, taken by TCRdb from immuneACCESS, are in-frame only. Not every clone is retained; where verified, under half of the shortfall comes from an unresolved V gene, and the cause of the rest is unknown. V and J calls plus clone size are reproduced from that table; the DNA served to infer D and trimming. Counted in this sample were 350,000 to 450,000 clones; approximately 15% of them appeared once. The ten largest clonotypes hold around 0.039% of the sample.

From each donor, a single peripheral blood sample of about 120 mL on average was drawn into heparinised tubes. A BD FACSAria II was used to sort naive, central memory, regulatory and stem cell-like memory CD4+ T cells with a panel that included CD45RO, CCR7, CD25, CD127, CD95 and CD27. A purity above 95% was achieved for all sorted populations. PBMCs were isolated right away by Lymphoprep density gradient centrifugation and were stained directly, without culture. So that batch effects would be minimized, each experiment stained and sorted samples in pairs, pairing one healthy donor with one patient. From its cysteine to its phenylalanine, the CDR3 spans 17 amino acids. The only DNA kept is the CDR3, 51 bases in frame from the first base. At the junction V is shortened by 4 bases and J by 4 bases; bases outside the gene matches: 10. The germline V gene (reference sequence) supplies CDR1 LNHDA and CDR2 SQIVND.

The receptor's source is a man between 25 and 39 years old in good health. The material sequenced was naive CD4+ T cells from blood. What the cell subset or site label conveys for this sample: true naive CD4+ T cells. The chain is assembled from TRBV19 and TRBJ1-5; TRBD1 lines up with 10 middle nucleotides. This receptor has the CDR3 CASSRDRGGRRNQPQHF. The sequence in DNA is TGTGCCAGTAGTAGGGACAGGGGAGGACGGCGGAATCAGCCCCAGCATTTT.